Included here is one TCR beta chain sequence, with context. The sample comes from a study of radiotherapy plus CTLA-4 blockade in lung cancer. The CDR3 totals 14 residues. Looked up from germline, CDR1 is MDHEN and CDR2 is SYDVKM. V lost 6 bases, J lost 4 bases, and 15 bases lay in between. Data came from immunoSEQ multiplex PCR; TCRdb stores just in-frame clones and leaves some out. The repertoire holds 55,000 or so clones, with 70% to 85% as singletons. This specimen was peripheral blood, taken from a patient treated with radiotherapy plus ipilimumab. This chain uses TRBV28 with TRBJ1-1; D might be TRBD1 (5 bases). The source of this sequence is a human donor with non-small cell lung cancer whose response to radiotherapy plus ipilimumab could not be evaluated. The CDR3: CASSWLGRGTEAFF. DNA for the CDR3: TGTGCCAGCAGCTGGTTGGGGAGGGGCACTGAAGCTTTCTTT.